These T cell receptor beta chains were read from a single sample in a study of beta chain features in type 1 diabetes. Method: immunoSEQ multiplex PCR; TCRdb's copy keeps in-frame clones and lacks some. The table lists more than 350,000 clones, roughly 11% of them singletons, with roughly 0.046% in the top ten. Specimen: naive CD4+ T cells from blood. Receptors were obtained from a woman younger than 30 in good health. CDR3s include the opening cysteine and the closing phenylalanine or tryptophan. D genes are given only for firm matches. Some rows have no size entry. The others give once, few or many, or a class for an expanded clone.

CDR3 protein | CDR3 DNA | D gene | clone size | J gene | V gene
CASSPSNEQFF | TGCGCCAGCAGCCCGAGCAATGAGCAGTTCTTC | . | . | TRBJ2-1 | TRBV5-1
CASSVDGRAGDLQETQYF | TGTGCCAGCAGCGTAGATGGCCGTGCGGGAGACCTCCAAGAGACCCAGTACTTC | TRBD2 | . | TRBJ2-5 | TRBV9
CASSEVARQETQYF | TGTGCCAGCAGTGAAGTGGCCCGACAAGAGACCCAGTACTTC | . | . | TRBJ2-5 | TRBV6-1
CASSYYLTGTNEKLFF | TGTGCCAGCAGCTACTACTTGACAGGGACTAATGAAAAACTGTTTTTT | TRBD1 | few | TRBJ1-4 | TRBV7-9
CASSQLRTRGNTEAFF | TGCGCCAGCAGCCAACTTCGAACCAGGGGGAACACTGAAGCTTTCTTT | . | . | TRBJ1-1 | TRBV4-1
CASSSRTGAGANVLTF | TGTGCCAGCAGTTCCAGGACAGGGGCGGGGGCCAACGTCCTGACTTTC | TRBD1 | . | TRBJ2-6 | TRBV27
CASSVATEPGTSGRLMDGTDTQYF | TGTGCCAGCAGCGTAGCGACCGAGCCCGGGACTAGCGGGAGGCTGATGGACGGCACAGATACGCAGTATTTT | TRBD2 | . | TRBJ2-3 | TRBV9
CASSRGRAVQETQYF | TGTGCCAGCAGTCGGGGCAGGGCCGTCCAAGAGACCCAGTACTTC | . | . | TRBJ2-5 | TRBV27
CASSLPEGRNSPLHF | TGTGCCAGCAGCCTCCCTGAGGGGCGAAATTCACCCCTCCACTTT | . | . | TRBJ1-6 | TRBV14
CASSSGQGFVTSTDTQYF | TGTGCCAGCAGCTCCGGACAGGGTTTTGTTACTAGCACAGATACGCAGTATTTT | TRBD1 | few | TRBJ2-3 | TRBV9
CASSPRTGNTEAFF | TGTGCCAGCTCACCTAGGACAGGGAACACTGAAGCTTTCTTT | TRBD1 | few | TRBJ1-1 | TRBV18
CASRLAAYNEQFF | TGTGCCAGTAGACTAGCGGCTTACAATGAGCAGTTCTTC | TRBD2 | . | TRBJ2-1 | TRBV19
CASGRDRDFEQYF | TGTGCCAGCGGCCGGGACAGGGATTTCGAGCAGTACTTC | TRBD1 | . | TRBJ2-7 | TRBV6-5
CASSTRSGNTIYF | TGTGCCAGCAGTACCCGCTCTGGAAACACCATATATTTT | . | few | TRBJ1-3 | TRBV6-5
CASSKYTGANVLTF | TGTGCCAGCAGTAAGTACACTGGGGCCAACGTCCTGACTTTC | . | . | TRBJ2-6 | TRBV27
CASRPDRATYNEQFF | TGTGCCAGCAGACCGGACAGGGCGACCTACAATGAGCAGTTCTTC | TRBD1 | few | TRBJ2-1 | TRBV7-2
CASSQKPREGPYNEQFF | TGTGCCAGCAGCCAAAAACCCCGGGAGGGCCCCTACAATGAGCAGTTCTTC | . | many | TRBJ2-1 | TRBV21-1
CASSQDSALYMNTEAFF | TGCGCCAGCAGCCAAGATAGCGCTCTTTATATGAACACTGAAGCTTTCTTT | . | . | TRBJ1-1 | TRBV4-3
CASSSGGPGETQYF | TGTGCCAGCAGCTCCGGCGGCCCCGGGGAGACCCAGTACTTC | . | few | TRBJ2-5 | TRBV7-9
CASSQALRDSPEQYF | TGTGCCAGCAGCCAAGCGTTGCGGGACAGCCCCGAGCAGTACTTC | . | few | TRBJ2-7 | TRBV4-2
CASSIVGTAQETQYF | TGTGCCAGCAGCATCGTCGGGACAGCACAAGAGACCCAGTACTTC | TRBD1 | . | TRBJ2-5 | TRBV5-4